This TCR beta chain was observed in a study of blood T cell repertoires in COVID-19. As handled by the study authors: The assay estimated nucleated cells by amplifying reference gene primers. Assay: immunoSEQ multiplex PCR; the TCRdb copy retains only in-frame clones and omits some. V and J calls and clone size are given by that table; D and trimming were obtained from the DNA. The table records 250,000 to 400,000 clones, approximately 88% of them present only once. The length of the CDR3 is 15 residues. In germline, CDR1 is LNHNV, CDR2 YYDKDF (reference sequence). V was clipped by 3 bases and J by 12 bases; unmatched bases: 9.

Sequences were obtained from peripheral blood. The origin of this receptor is a woman aged 25 to 39 with COVID-19, enrolled during active disease. The rearrangement joins TRBV15 to TRBJ1-6, with TRBD1 matching 9 bases. CDR3 sequence (DNA): TGTGCCACCAGCAGGGCCGGACAGGGGTCTAGACCCCTCCACTTT. Protein product: CATSRAGQGSRPLHF.